Below are 25 T cell receptor beta chains sequenced from a single sample in a study of control samples from healthy donors and cancer patients. Measured with immunoSEQ multiplex PCR; TCRdb has only the in-frame clones, and not every one. The table lists 150,000 or so clones, 85% to 95% of them singletons. The sample consisted of blood. The receptors stem from a man in his forties in good health.

This chain uses TRBV4-1 with TRBJ1-5, with D possibly being TRBD1 (6 bases). V was shortened by 0 bases and J by 7 bases, with 19 bases between the two germline ends. The CDR3 consists of 17 residues. Per germline, CDR1 MGHRA and CDR2 YSYEKL. The CDR3: CASSQEGGGQGRQPQHF. The CDR3 DNA follows: TGCGCCAGCAGCCAAGAAGGGGGGGGGCAGGGTCGACAGCCCCAGCATTTT.

A remark on this clone: Other nucleotide sequences in the sample specify the same CDR3. The chain combines TRBV4-2 with TRBJ2-1; 10 bases are shared with TRBD2. The CDR3 is made up of 16 amino acids. Germline lookup yields CDR1 LGHNA and CDR2 YNFKEQ. J lost 3 bases, V lost 4 bases, and 6 bases had no gene match. CDR3 nucleotides: TGTGCCAGCAGCCGCGGACTAGCGGAGTTCTACAATGAGCAGTTCTTC. Encoded protein: CASSRGLAEFYNEQFF.

This rearrangement joins TRBV7-9 to TRBJ2-1; D is possibly TRBD1 or TRBD2 (5 bases each). Per germline, CDR1 SEHNR and CDR2 FQNEAQ (reference sequence). The CDR3 spans 14 residues. Trimming cost V 5 bases and J 7 bases, with 15 bases left between them. The DNA for the CDR3 is TGTGCCAGCAGCCATAGGGACGGACCTAATGAGCAGTTCTTC. Its translation is CASSHRDGPNEQFF.

This clone was counted a single time. This chain links TRBV7-9 with TRBJ2-7; 7 nucleotides agree with TRBD1. CDR1 is SEHNR and CDR2 is FQNEAQ in the germline V gene (reference sequence). Trimming took 3 bases from V and 0 from J; bases not matched to a gene: 2. The CDR3 length is 14 residues. The CDR3 spells CASSLGQSSYEQYF. CDR3 DNA: TGTGCCAGCAGCTTGGGACAGAGCTCCTACGAGCAGTACTTC.

The sample holds one count of this clone. This chain links TRBV5-6 with TRBJ1-6, with D tentatively TRBD1 (6 bases). The CDR3 is 15 amino acids. The germline V and J ends were trimmed by 2 bases and 10 bases, with 16 bases remaining between them. Germline values: CDR1 SGHDT, CDR2 YYEEEE. The CDR3 bases are TGTGCCAGCAGCTTAGCGGCAGGGGTCCGGTCACCCCTCCACTTT. It translates to CASSLAAGVRSPLHF.

V and J are TRBV5-4 and TRBJ2-1, with 7 bases identical to TRBD2. There are 17 residues in the CDR3. Germline trimming cut 3 bases from V and 1 base from J; bases unmatched to any gene: 10. Germline loops: CDR1 SGHNT, CDR2 YYREEE (reference sequence). The CDR3 sequence: CASSSAGGGPSYNEQFF. Written as DNA, the CDR3 is TGTGCCAGCAGCTCGGCGGGCGGGGGACCATCCTACAATGAGCAGTTCTTC.

V gene TRBV29-1 combines with J gene TRBJ1-1; D not certain. The CDR3 loop spans 13 amino acids. Trimming left V 6 bases short and J 1 base short, with 12 bases between. CDR1 and CDR2 (germline): SQVTM, ANQGSEA. CDR3 DNA sequence: TGCAGCGTCCCCGGGCCCTCGAACACTGAAGCTTTCTTT. Translating it yields CSVPGPSNTEAFF.

The J gene is TRBJ1-1, the V gene TRBV6-5; unclear D gene. V was trimmed by 6 bases and J by 10 bases, leaving 15 bases between them. This CDR3 comprises 12 residues. Germline V CDR1 and CDR2: MNHEY, SVGAGI. CDR3 loop: CASRNYLLGAFF. CDR3 DNA sequence: TGTGCCAGCAGGAACTATTTGCTAGGAGCTTTCTTT.

The chain recombines TRBV28 with TRBJ2-5; weak D call: TRBD1 (5 bases). V gave up 3 bases and J gave up 2 bases, with 7 bases separating them. This CDR3 comprises 13 residues. Per the germline V gene, CDR1 is MDHEN and CDR2 is SYDVKM. CDR3: CASSFQGQETQYF. DNA of the CDR3: TGTGCCAGCAGTTTCCAGGGTCAAGAGACCCAGTACTTC.

The chain recombines TRBV28 with TRBJ2-7; 9 bases fit TRBD2. The germline V gene has CDR1 MDHEN and CDR2 SYDVKM. This CDR3 spans 14 amino acids. The V gene end was trimmed by 2 bases and the J gene end by 5 bases; junction bases not matched to a gene: 4. In DNA form, the CDR3 reads TGTGCCAGCAGTTTAACCGGGACTAGCCACGAGCAGTACTTC. Encoded protein: CASSLTGTSHEQYF. Drawing the rest from reference TRBV28 and TRBJ2-7, the complete variable domain is DVKVTQSSRYLVKRTGEKVFLECVQDMDHENMFWYRQDPGLGLRLIYFSYDVKMKEKGDIPEGYSVSREKKERFSLILESASTNQTSMYLCASSLTGTSHEQYFGPGTRLTVT.

The chain carries TRBV5-1 and TRBJ2-3; no clear D. CDR1 and CDR2 (germline): SGHRS, YFSETQ. The length of the CDR3 is 14 residues. The V end was cut by 5 bases, the J end by 0 bases, with 10 bases between. For the CDR3, the DNA is TGCGCCAGCAGATTCGACCTTAGCACAGATACGCAGTATTTT. This translates into CASRFDLSTDTQYF. The full variable domain, with the rest looked up from reference TRBV5-1 and TRBJ2-3, is KAGVTQTPRYLIKTRGQQVTLSCSPISGHRSVSWYQQTPGQGLQFLFEYFSETQRNKGNFPGRFSGRQFSNSRSEMNVSTLELGDSALYLCASRFDLSTDTQYFGPGTRLTVL.

The chain employs TRBV7-2 and TRBJ1-2; tentatively, D is TRBD1 (5 bases). Between the trimmed V and J ends, which lost 3 bases and 2 bases, there was a span of 13 bases. Germline CDR1 is SGHTA and CDR2 is FQGNSA. This CDR3 contains 15 residues. CDR3 residues: CASSLMGDSNYGYTF. CDR3 coding DNA: TGTGCCAGCAGCTTGATGGGGGACTCGAACTATGGCTACACCTTC. The variable domain in full, with the rest retrieved from reference TRBV7-2 and TRBJ1-2, is GAGVSQSPSNKVTEKGKDVELRCDPISGHTALYWYRQSLGQGLEFLIYFQGNSAPDKSGLPSDRFSAERTGGSVSTLTIQRTQQEDSAVYLCASSLMGDSNYGYTFGSGTRLTVV.

J is TRBJ2-2 and V is TRBV5-6; no firm D call. This CDR3 is built from 15 residues. Germline CDR1 is SGHDT and CDR2 is YYEEEE. Trimming cost V 4 bases and J 5 bases, with 15 bases left between them. This chain's CDR3 is CASSPGPGGTGELFF. CDR3 coding DNA: TGTGCCAGCAGCCCGGGCCCTGGTGGGACCGGGGAGCTGTTTTTT.

V is TRBV6-2 or TRBV6-3 and J is TRBJ1-5; 7 positions agree with TRBD1. The V gene's germline CDR1 is MNHEY and CDR2 SVGEGT. The V and J ends lost 2 bases and 5 bases, in that order; junction bases with no gene match: 3. CDR3 length equals 14 residues. The CDR3 reads CASSYGQDHQPQHF. DNA of the CDR3: TGTGCCAGCAGTTACGGACAGGACCATCAGCCCCAGCATTTT.

The rearrangement joins TRBV18 to TRBJ1-2; weak D call: TRBD1 (5 bases). Trimming shortened V by 1 base and J by 4 bases, and 10 bases separated the two germline ends. Germline values: CDR1 KGHSH, CDR2 LQKENI. The CDR3 length is 14 residues. In DNA form, the CDR3 reads TGTGCCAGCTCACCACGAGGGGAGGCCTATGGCTACACCTTC. Residues: CASSPRGEAYGYTF.

This clone was recorded once. The gene calls are TRBV11-1 and TRBJ2-7; possible D gene TRBD1, 6 bases. The CDR3 contains 13 residues. Trimming cost V 5 bases and J 3 bases, with 11 bases left between them. Looked up from germline, CDR1 is SGHAT and CDR2 is FQDESV (reference sequence). The CDR3 is CASSRRGFYEQYF. CDR3 nucleotide sequence: TGTGCCAGCAGCCGCAGGGGATTCTACGAGCAGTACTTC. The variable domain in full, with the rest retrieved from reference TRBV11-1 and TRBJ2-7, is EAEVAQSPRYKITEKSQAVAFWCDPISGHATLYWYRQILGQGPELLVQFQDESVVDDSQLPKDRFSAERLKGVDSTLKIQPAELGDSAMYLCASSRRGFYEQYFGPGTRLTVT.

The V gene is TRBV28, the J gene TRBJ1-6; 9 bases agree with TRBD1. Germline V gene lookup returns CDR1 MDHEN and CDR2 SYDVKM. CDR3 size: 14 residues. V dropped 3 bases and J dropped 8; count of bases not matched to a gene: 2. The CDR3 coding sequence is TGTGCCAGCAGTTTGACAGGGGGGGATTCACCCCTCCACTTT. As protein: CASSLTGGDSPLHF.

The CDR3 nucleotides are TGTGCCAGCTCACCAGCAGGCGGACAGCCTACAACAAACTATGGCTACACCTTC. Protein sequence: CASSPAGGQPTTNYGYTF. This chain uses TRBV18 with TRBJ1-2, with D perhaps TRBD1 (6 bases). V lost 2 bases to trimming and J lost 2 bases, with 21 bases between them. The CDR3 has 18 residues. The germline V gene encodes CDR1 KGHSH and CDR2 LQKENI.

Written as DNA, the CDR3 is TGTGCCAGCAGTTACCTGACAGAAAATGAAAAACTGTTTTTT. Amino acid sequence: CASSYLTENEKLFF. The chain is built from TRBV6-2 or TRBV6-3 and TRBJ1-4; a possible D gene is TRBD1 (5 bases). Germline V CDR1 and CDR2: MNHEY, SVGEGT. Trimming removed 2 bases at V and 5 bases at J, with 9 bases between. This CDR3 has 14 amino acids.

The rearrangement uses TRBV7-8 and TRBJ1-1, with unresolved D. The CDR3 extends over 13 amino acids. In germline, CDR1 is SGHVS, CDR2 FQNEAQ. Trimming removed 5 bases from V and 8 bases from J, with 15 bases in between. The CDR3 DNA follows: TGTGCCAGCAGCCGATTTGATTCGACGGAAGCTTTCTTT. As protein: CASSRFDSTEAFF.

The J gene is TRBJ1-4, the V gene TRBV5-1; a possible D gene is TRBD1 (6 bases). Germline lookup yields CDR1 SGHRS and CDR2 YFSETQ. Trimming took off 4 bases at V and 4 bases at J, with 23 bases between the two ends. The length of the CDR3 is 18 residues. CDR3 coding DNA: TGCGCCAGCAGCCCCGGCGGAGTCAGGGGTCGAAGTAATGAAAAACTGTTTTTT. Translating it yields CASSPGGVRGRSNEKLFF.

This CDR3 is CASSLVGTGGNEQFF. DNA for the CDR3: TGCGCCAGCAGCTTGGTCGGGACAGGGGGGAATGAGCAGTTCTTC. The chain has TRBV5-1 and TRBJ2-1, with 11 bases that match TRBD1. Germline V gene data show CDR1 as SGHRS and CDR2 as YFSETQ. The CDR3 runs to 15 residues. The V gene end was trimmed by 0 bases and the J gene end by 7 bases; junction bases not matched to a gene: 3.

The chain combines TRBV5-6 with TRBJ1-1; weak D call: TRBD1 (5 bases). This CDR3 has 16 amino acids. CDR1 and CDR2 (germline): SGHDT, YYEEEE. With 3 bases removed from V and 0 bases from J, the gap between germline ends came to 15 bases. CDR3 sequence reads: CASSSTGGVMNTEAFF. CDR3 coding DNA: TGTGCCAGCAGCTCGACCGGGGGGGTTATGAACACTGAAGCTTTCTTT.

The chain carries TRBV28 and TRBJ1-5; D may be TRBD1 (5 bases). From germline, CDR1 is MDHEN and CDR2 SYDVKM. The V and J ends lost 2 bases and 3 bases respectively, with 8 bases between them. CDR3 size: 14 residues. CDR3 residues: CASSLGAYNQPQHF. The CDR3 nucleotides are TGTGCCAGCAGTTTAGGGGCCTACAATCAGCCCCAGCATTTT.

The rearrangement links TRBV19 to TRBJ1-2; D is uncertain. The germline V and J ends were trimmed by 3 bases and 6 bases, with 11 bases remaining between them. This CDR3 is 13 amino acids long. The germline gives CDR1 LNHDA, CDR2 SQIVND (reference sequence). DNA of the CDR3: TGTGCCAGTAGTATCCGGAGCCCCCATGGCTACACCTTC. The encoded protein is CASSIRSPHGYTF.